The T cell receptor beta chain described here comes from a study of shared clonotypes between healthy human individuals. The study, taken as a whole, reports: Exclusively blood specimens were collected; tissue repertoires likely differ.

With regard to this clone: The antigen remains undetermined.

CDR3 size: 14 residues. Germline loops: CDR1 KGHSH, CDR2 LQKENI. V lost 0 bases and J 6 bases, leaving 11 bases between the germline ends. For sorted subsets, roughly 200 ng DNA per replicate equaled roughly 29,000 T cell genomes. Sequencing used immunoSEQ multiplex PCR; TCRdb keeps in-frame clones, though not all of them. Here the sample spans 1,500,000 or so clones, approximately 96% being singletons. This clonotype was sampled from a man younger than 45 in good health. The chain employs TRBV18 and TRBJ1-2, with D uncertain. Sequencing was carried out using naive CD4+ T cells sorted from blood. Regarding subset: CD45RA+ positively selected. The CDR3 DNA follows: TGTGCCAGCTCACCACCGGGGAAAAGAGATGGCTACACCTTC. Protein sequence: CASSPPGKRDGYTF.